One sample yielded the 29 T cell receptor beta chains listed below, sequenced in a study of blood T cell repertoires in COVID-19. Measured with immunoSEQ multiplex PCR; TCRdb has only the in-frame clones, and not every one. The data hold around 300,000 clones, with roughly 90% observed a single time. Material for sequencing was PBMCs or T cells enriched from blood (not recorded which). These receptors were obtained from a woman aged 55-69 years who had recovered from COVID-19.

The chain combines TRBV4-1 with TRBJ2-1, with 7 bases aligning to TRBD2. Germline trimming cut 6 bases from V and 12 bases from J; bases unmatched to any gene: 11. This CDR3 spans 13 amino acids. Germline V gives CDR1 MGHRA, CDR2 YSYEKL. For the CDR3, the DNA is TGCGCCAGCAGTCCCCTAGCGGAGCCGACGCAGTTCTTC. It yields the protein CASSPLAEPTQFF.

This chain joins TRBV12-3 or TRBV12-4 and TRBJ2-7; the D gene is possibly TRBD1 (5 bases). This CDR3 comprises 13 residues. Trimming took off 7 bases at V and 4 bases at J, with 14 bases between the two ends. CDR3 region: CASTSARVYEQYF. In nucleotides, the CDR3 is TGTGCCAGCACCTCCGCCAGGGTATACGAGCAGTACTTC.

The chain recombines TRBV9 with TRBJ1-6; D is perhaps TRBD1 (5 bases). The CDR3 runs 15 residues. V was cut by 0 bases and J by 7 bases, with 11 bases left in between. From germline, CDR1 is SGDLS and CDR2 YYNGEE. For the CDR3, the DNA is TGTGCCAGCAGCGTAGATGCCGGGGGAAATTCACCCCTCCACTTT. Translating it yields CASSVDAGGNSPLHF.

V is TRBV2 and J is TRBJ2-2; D is perhaps TRBD2 (6 bases). This CDR3 spans 14 amino acids. The germline V and J ends were trimmed by 8 bases and 2 bases, with 12 bases remaining between them. Germline assignment: CDR1 SNHLY and CDR2 FYNNEI. The CDR3 DNA is TGTGCCAGCGCTACGGGACTTAACACCGGGGAGCTGTTTTTT. Amino acid sequence: CASATGLNTGELFF. Combining the CDR3 with reference TRBV2 and TRBJ2-2 gives the whole variable domain EPEVTQTPSHQVTQMGQEVILRCVPISNHLYFYWYRQILGQKVEFLVSFYNNEISEKSEIFDDQFSVERPDGSNFTLKIRSTKLEDSAMYFCASATGLNTGELFFGEGSRLTVL.

The chain is built from TRBV7-9 and TRBJ1-2, with D uncertain. Germline V CDR1 and CDR2: SEHNR, FQNEAQ (reference sequence). This CDR3 has 12 amino acids. Deletions cut 6 bases from V and 3 bases from J, with 8 bases between. The CDR3, as DNA: TGTGCCAGCAGTGCGATGGACTATGGCTACACCTTC. It encodes CASSAMDYGYTF.

This chain joins TRBV5-6 and TRBJ2-2, with D tentatively TRBD2 (6 bases). Per germline, CDR1 SGHDT and CDR2 YYEEEE. This CDR3 has 14 amino acids. Trimming took off 5 bases at V and 5 bases at J, with 13 bases between the two ends. CDR3 coding DNA: TGTGCCAGCAGTTCCGGGAGCCGGACCGGGGAGCTGTTTTTT. Translation: CASSSGSRTGELFF.

This clone was seen a single time. This chain joins TRBV28 and TRBJ1-2, with 7 bases that match TRBD1. The V segment lost 10 bases and the J segment 2 bases; nucleotides outside the gene matches: 7. The germline V gene has CDR1 MDHEN and CDR2 SYDVKM. This CDR3 has 13 residues. The CDR3 DNA reads as TGTGCCACTAGAAGGGGACAGAACTATGGCTACACCTTC. Protein product: CATRRGQNYGYTF.

This clone was seen just once. The chain carries TRBV2 and TRBJ1-2; 7 bases line up with TRBD1. After removal of 5 bases from V and 3 bases from J, the junction contained 9 bases not matched to a gene. The CDR3 is 15 amino acids. Germline V lookup: CDR1 SNHLY, CDR2 FYNNEI. This CDR3 is CASSPPAGGYYGYTF. CDR3 DNA: TGTGCCAGCAGTCCCCCAGCAGGGGGGTACTATGGCTACACCTTC.

The J gene is TRBJ1-5, the V gene TRBV6-5, with 8 bases identical to TRBD1. Germline CDR1 reads MNHEY; CDR2 reads SVGAGI. This CDR3 spans 13 amino acids. Trimming at V came to 6 bases and at J to 10 bases, leaving 8 bases not matched to a gene. This CDR3 reads CASSLTGEGPQHF. The CDR3 DNA sequence: TGTGCCAGCAGCCTGACAGGGGAGGGCCCCCAGCATTTT.

This chain links TRBV3-1 (or the pseudogene TRBV3-2) with TRBJ2-2; the match to TRBD2 covers 10 bases. The CDR3 extends over 17 amino acids. The V gene's germline CDR1 is LGHDT and CDR2 YNNKEL (reference sequence). The V gene end was trimmed by 4 bases and the J gene end by 3 bases; junction bases not matched to a gene: 8. The CDR3 DNA reads as TGTGCCAGCAGCCCTCAAAGCGGGGGGGCGGACACCGGGGAGCTGTTTTTT. Its protein product is CASSPQSGGADTGELFF.

Notes on this clone: This CDR3 is also generated by other DNA sequences in the sample. The rearrangement joins TRBV5-1 to TRBJ1-1; D gene ambiguous. The CDR3 covers 11 residues. V was clipped by 2 bases and J by 6 bases, with 5 bases between them. The V gene's germline CDR1 is SGHRS and CDR2 YFSETQ. CDR3 nucleotides: TGCGCCAGCAGCTTCGGTCCTGAAGCTTTCTTT. This sequence encodes CASSFGPEAFF.

This chain joins TRBV6-5 and TRBJ2-4; D is unclear. Between the trimmed V and J ends, which lost 2 bases and 6 bases, there was a span of 11 bases. Germline lookup yields CDR1 MNHEY and CDR2 SVGAGI. The CDR3 is 14 amino acids. This CDR3 is CASSYGPGGNIQYF. The CDR3 DNA reads TGTGCCAGCAGTTACGGTCCCGGCGGAAACATTCAGTACTTC.

The CDR3 region is CASSPGTSGEQFF. The CDR3 DNA sequence: TGTGCCAGCTCACCAGGGACTAGCGGGGAGCAGTTCTTC. The gene calls are TRBV18 and TRBJ2-1, with 12 bases lining up with TRBD2. The V gene end was trimmed by 2 bases and the J gene end by 10 bases; junction bases not matched to a gene: 0. Germline V lookup: CDR1 KGHSH, CDR2 LQKENI. CDR3 size: 13 residues. Full variable domain (outside the CDR3, taken from reference TRBV18 and TRBJ2-1): NAGVMQNPRHLVRRRGQEARLRCSPMKGHSHVYWYRQLPEEGLKFMVYLQKENIIDESGMPKERFSAEFPKEGPSILRIQQVVRGDSAAYFCASSPGTSGEQFFGPGTRLTVL.

CDR3 in amino acids: CAIGWGSKAFF. The CDR3 DNA sequence: TGTGCCATTGGATGGGGCAGTAAAGCTTTCTTT. The chain links TRBV19 to TRBJ1-1; D may be TRBD1 (5 bases). V gave up 10 bases and J gave up 9 bases, with 15 bases separating them. CDR1 is LNHDA, CDR2 SQIVND, per germline (reference sequence). The CDR3 sequence is 11 residues long.

The chain carries TRBV11-2 and TRBJ1-5; TRBD1 agrees at 7 bases. Per germline, CDR1 SGHAT and CDR2 FQNNGV. The CDR3 spans 15 residues. J was trimmed by 4 bases and V by 4 bases; bases with no gene match: 7. CDR3 in amino acids: CASSSRDSQNQPQHF. DNA of the CDR3: TGTGCCAGCAGCTCACGGGACAGTCAAAATCAGCCCCAGCATTTT.

This clone was recorded only once. The chain uses TRBV2 and TRBJ2-7, with D perhaps TRBD1 (6 bases). The CDR3 covers 12 residues. Germline V gene data show CDR1 as SNHLY and CDR2 as FYNNEI. The ends were cut back, 7 bases at V and 3 bases at J, with 10 bases in the middle. The CDR3 region is CASIDRNYEQYF. CDR3 coding DNA: TGTGCCAGCATAGACAGGAACTACGAGCAGTACTTC.

This chain connects TRBV5-4 to TRBJ2-2; TRBD1 agrees at 7 bases. The CDR3 sequence is 13 residues long. Trimming took 5 bases from V and 9 from J; bases not matched to a gene: 7. Germline V lookup: CDR1 SGHNT, CDR2 YYREEE (reference sequence). This CDR3 is CASRRTGTWELFF. CDR3 DNA sequence: TGTGCCAGCAGGCGGACAGGCACTTGGGAGCTGTTTTTT.

This sequence joins TRBV24-1 and TRBJ2-7, with D tentatively TRBD1 (5 bases). Looked up from germline, CDR1 is KGHDR and CDR2 is SFDVKD. The CDR3 consists of 12 residues. V dropped 5 bases and J dropped 3 bases, with 7 bases sitting between them. CDR3 nucleotide sequence: TGTGCCACCAGTGGGGGCAGCTACGAGCAGTACTTC. Encoded protein: CATSGGSYEQYF.

This chain joins TRBV24-1 and TRBJ1-2; D is unresolved. CDR1 is KGHDR, CDR2 SFDVKD, per germline. The CDR3 extends over 16 amino acids. V lost 4 bases, J lost 0 bases, and 14 bases lay in between. The CDR3 spells CATSESGQVANYGYTF. CDR3 nucleotide sequence: TGTGCCACCAGTGAGAGTGGTCAGGTTGCTAACTATGGCTACACCTTC.

The sample holds a few counts of this clone. The chain recombines TRBV21-1 with TRBJ1-6; the D call of TRBD1 is as the table states it, not checked on the DNA. TRBV21-1 is shown as a pseudogene. CDR3 length: 15 residues. CDR3 sequence (DNA): TGTGCCAGCAGCAAGGACAGTCACTATAATTCACCCCTCCACTTT. Amino acids: CASSKDSHYNSPLHF.

The chain uses TRBV19 and TRBJ2-7, with D perhaps TRBD1 (6 bases). V gave up 5 bases and J gave up 1 base, with 9 bases separating them. Per germline, CDR1 LNHDA and CDR2 SQIVND (reference sequence). This CDR3 contains 13 residues. The DNA for the CDR3 is TGTGCCAGTAGTGAAGGGGGTTCCTACGAGCAGTACTTC. Its protein product is CASSEGGSYEQYF. Looking up the rest from reference TRBV19 and TRBJ2-7 gives the full variable domain: DGGITQSPKYLFRKEGQNVTLSCEQNLNHDAMYWYRQDPGQGLRLIYYSQIVNDFQKGDIAEGYSVSREKKESFPLTVTSAQKNPTAFYLCASSEGGSYEQYFGPGTRLTVT.

The chain is built from TRBV14 and TRBJ1-2; no clear D gene. Trimming shortened V by 1 base and J by 9 bases, and 6 bases separated the two germline ends. This CDR3 contains 11 residues. CDR1 SGHDN and CDR2 FVKESK come from the germline V gene. Here the CDR3 DNA reads TGTGCCAGCAGCCAAGGTATTAGCTACACCTTC. Protein product: CASSQGISYTF.

CDR3 nucleotides: TGTGCCAGCAGCATTAATTCACAGGGCTCTGGAAACACCATATATTTT. Translated: CASSINSQGSGNTIYF. The chain combines TRBV9 with TRBJ1-3; weak D call: TRBD1 (6 bases). Trimming shortened V by 4 bases and J by 0 bases, and 14 bases separated the two germline ends. From germline, CDR1 is SGDLS and CDR2 YYNGEE. The CDR3 contains 16 residues.

This chain joins TRBV11-2 and TRBJ2-1, with 7 nucleotides matching TRBD2. There are 15 residues in the CDR3. The J segment lost 5 bases and the V segment lost 8 bases, leaving 12 bases of the junction unmatched. The germline V gene encodes CDR1 SGHAT and CDR2 FQNNGV. The CDR3 nucleotides are TGTGCCAGCGGACCTAGGACTAGTAGAAACAATGAGCAGTTCTTC. Its translation is CASGPRTSRNNEQFF.

The genes are TRBV6-5 and TRBJ2-5; D is possibly TRBD2 (6 bases). V dropped 8 bases and J dropped 5 bases, with 12 bases sitting between them. There are 12 residues in the CDR3. CDR1 MNHEY and CDR2 SVGAGI come from the germline V gene. As DNA, the CDR3 is TGTGCCAGCGTAGGGACTTCGGAGACCCAGTACTTC. Translating it yields CASVGTSETQYF.

This rearrangement joins TRBV4-1 to TRBJ1-3; perhaps TRBD1 as D (5 bases). CDR3 length: 16 amino acids. Germline V gene sequence: CDR1 MGHRA, CDR2 YSYEKL. Trimming took off 7 bases at V and 0 bases at J, with 16 bases between the two ends. CDR3 amino acids: CASTPETVNSGNTIYF. In nucleotides, the CDR3 is TGCGCCAGCACCCCCGAGACAGTGAACTCTGGAAACACCATATATTTT.

The chain has TRBV6-5 and TRBJ1-3; 7 positions match TRBD1. Germline assignment: CDR1 MNHEY and CDR2 SVGAGI. This CDR3 has 14 residues. J was trimmed by 2 bases and V by 6 bases; bases with no gene match: 4. In nucleotides, the CDR3 is TGTGCCAGCAGGCAGAGGGGGCCTGGAAACACCATATATTTT. Protein sequence: CASRQRGPGNTIYF.

In its sample, this clone was seen once. This chain uses TRBV7-9 with TRBJ2-3, with D possibly TRBD2 on 5 matching bases. This CDR3 is built from 13 residues. With 6 bases removed from V and 0 bases from J, the gap between germline ends came to 7 bases. Germline V gene sequence: CDR1 SEHNR, CDR2 FQNEAQ (reference sequence). The CDR3 DNA reads as TGTGCCAGCAGGACTACTAGCACAGATACGCAGTATTTT. Encoded protein: CASRTTSTDTQYF.

CDR3 amino acids: CASSQAADRSDTEAFF. CDR3 DNA: TGCGCCAGCAGCCAAGCCGCGGACAGGTCGGACACTGAAGCTTTCTTT. This chain links TRBV4-1 with TRBJ1-1, with TRBD1 matching over 7 bases. V lost 1 base to trimming and J lost 3 bases; unmatched junction nucleotides: 8. CDR3 length: 16 amino acids. In germline, CDR1 is MGHRA, CDR2 YSYEKL.